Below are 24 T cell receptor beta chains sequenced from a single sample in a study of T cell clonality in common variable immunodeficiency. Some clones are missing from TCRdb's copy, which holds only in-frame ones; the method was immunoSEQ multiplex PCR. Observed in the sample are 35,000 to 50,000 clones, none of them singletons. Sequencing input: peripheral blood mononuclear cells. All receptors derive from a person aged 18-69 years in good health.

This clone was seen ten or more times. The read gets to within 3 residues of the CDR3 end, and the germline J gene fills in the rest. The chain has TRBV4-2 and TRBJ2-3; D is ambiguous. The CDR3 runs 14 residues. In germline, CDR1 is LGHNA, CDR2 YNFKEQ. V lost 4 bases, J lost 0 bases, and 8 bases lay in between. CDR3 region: CASSPSKSTDTQYF. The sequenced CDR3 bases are TGTGCCAGCAGCCCGTCTAAGAGCACAGATACG.

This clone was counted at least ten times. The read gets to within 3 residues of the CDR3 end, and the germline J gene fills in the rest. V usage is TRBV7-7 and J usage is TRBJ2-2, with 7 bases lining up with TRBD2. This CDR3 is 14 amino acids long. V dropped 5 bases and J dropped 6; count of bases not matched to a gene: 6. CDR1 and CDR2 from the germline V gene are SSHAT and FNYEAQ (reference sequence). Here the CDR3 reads CASSPTSSPGELFF. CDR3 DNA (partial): TGTGCCAGCAGCCCGACTAGCTCCCCCGGGGAG.

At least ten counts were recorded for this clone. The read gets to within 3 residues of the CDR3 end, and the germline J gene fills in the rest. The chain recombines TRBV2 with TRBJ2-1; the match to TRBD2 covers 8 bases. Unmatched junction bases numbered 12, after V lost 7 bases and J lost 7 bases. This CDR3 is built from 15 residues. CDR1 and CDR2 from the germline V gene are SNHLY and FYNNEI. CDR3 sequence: CASNLGLGSRNEQFF. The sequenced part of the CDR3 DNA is TGTGCCAGCAACCTGGGACTAGGGAGTCGGAATGAG.

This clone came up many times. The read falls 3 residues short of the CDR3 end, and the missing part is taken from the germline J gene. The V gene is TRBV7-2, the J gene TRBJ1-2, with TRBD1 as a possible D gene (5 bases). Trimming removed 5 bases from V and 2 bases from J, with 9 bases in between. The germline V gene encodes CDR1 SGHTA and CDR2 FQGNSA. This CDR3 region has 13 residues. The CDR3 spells CASSPQGNYGYTF. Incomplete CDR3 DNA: TGTGCCAGCAGCCCCCAGGGAAACTATGGC.

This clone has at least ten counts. CDR3 protein: CATLLTYNEQFF. Incomplete CDR3 DNA: TGTGCCACCCTACTAACCTACAATGAG. This sequence joins TRBV11-2 and TRBJ2-1; unclear D gene. The read ends 3 residues shy of where the CDR3 ends; the end is completed using the germline J gene. This CDR3 has 12 amino acids. Between the trimmed V and J ends, which lost 10 bases and 2 bases, there was a span of 9 bases. Germline V gene lookup returns CDR1 SGHAT and CDR2 FQNNGV. Supplemented by reference TRBV11-2 and TRBJ2-1, the full variable domain reads EAGVAQSPRYKIIEKRQSVAFWCNPISGHATLYWYQQILGQGPKLLIQFQNNGVVDDSQLPKDRFSAERLKGVDSTLKIQPAKLEDSAVYLCATLLTYNEQFFGPGTRLTVL.

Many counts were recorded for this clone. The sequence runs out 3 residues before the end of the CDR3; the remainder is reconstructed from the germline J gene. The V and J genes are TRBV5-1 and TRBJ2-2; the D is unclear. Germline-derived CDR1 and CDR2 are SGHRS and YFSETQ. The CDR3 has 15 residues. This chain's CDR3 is CASSLMSSYNSPLFF. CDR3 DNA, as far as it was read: TGCGCCAGCAGCTTAATGAGCTCCTATAATTCACCG.

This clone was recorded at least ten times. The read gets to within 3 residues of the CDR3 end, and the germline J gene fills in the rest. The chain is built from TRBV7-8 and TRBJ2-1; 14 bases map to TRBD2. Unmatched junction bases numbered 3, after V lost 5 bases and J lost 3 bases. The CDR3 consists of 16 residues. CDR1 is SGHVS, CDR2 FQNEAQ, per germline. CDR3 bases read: TGTGCCAGCAGCATCGGGACTAGCGGGAGCTACAATGAG. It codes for CASSIGTSGSYNE. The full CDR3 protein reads CASSIGTSGSYNEQFF.

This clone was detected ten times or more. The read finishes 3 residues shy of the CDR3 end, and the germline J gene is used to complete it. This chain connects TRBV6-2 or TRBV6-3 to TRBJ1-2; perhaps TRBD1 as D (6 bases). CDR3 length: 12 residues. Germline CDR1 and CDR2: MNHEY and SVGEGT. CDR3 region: CASSPQGDRYTF. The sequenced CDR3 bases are TGTGCCAGCAGCCCACAGGGCGATCGC.

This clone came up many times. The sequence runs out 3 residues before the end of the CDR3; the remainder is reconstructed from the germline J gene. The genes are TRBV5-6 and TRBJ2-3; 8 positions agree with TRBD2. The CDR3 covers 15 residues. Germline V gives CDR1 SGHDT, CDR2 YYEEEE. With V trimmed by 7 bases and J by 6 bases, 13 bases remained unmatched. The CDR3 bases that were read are TGTGCCAGCCGTAGCCGGCTAGCGGGTTCGGATACG. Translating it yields CASRSRLAGSDT. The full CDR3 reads CASRSRLAGSDTQYF.

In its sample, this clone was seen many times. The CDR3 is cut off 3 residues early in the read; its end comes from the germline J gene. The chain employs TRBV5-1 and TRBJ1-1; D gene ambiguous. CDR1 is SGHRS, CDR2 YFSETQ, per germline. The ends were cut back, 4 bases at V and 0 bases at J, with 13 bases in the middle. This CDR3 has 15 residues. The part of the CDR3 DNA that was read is TGCGCCAGCAGCCCTCAAGACATTCTGAACACTGAA. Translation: CASSPQDILNTE. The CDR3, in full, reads CASSPQDILNTEAFF. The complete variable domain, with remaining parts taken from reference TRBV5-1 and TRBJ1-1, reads KAGVTQTPRYLIKTRGQQVTLSCSPISGHRSVSWYQQTPGQGLQFLFEYFSETQRNKGNFPGRFSGRQFSNSRSEMNVSTLELGDSALYLCASSPQDILNTEAFFGQGTRLTVV.

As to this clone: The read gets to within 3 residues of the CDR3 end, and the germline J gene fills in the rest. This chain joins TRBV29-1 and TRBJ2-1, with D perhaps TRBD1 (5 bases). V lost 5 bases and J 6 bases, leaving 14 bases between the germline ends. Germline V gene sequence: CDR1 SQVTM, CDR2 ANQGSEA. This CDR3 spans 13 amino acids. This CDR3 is CSVSWGRANEQFF. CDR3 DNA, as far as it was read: TGCAGCGTTTCCTGGGGCCGGGCCAATGAG.

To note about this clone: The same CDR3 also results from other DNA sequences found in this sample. The CDR3 reads CASSISSPTETYTF. The DNA read from the CDR3 is TGTGCCAGTAGCATTTCATCCCCGACAGAAACC. The gene calls are TRBV19 and TRBJ1-2; D might be TRBD1 (5 bases). The read gets to within 3 residues of the CDR3 end, and the germline J gene fills in the rest. Germline CDR1 LNHDA, CDR2 SQIVND (reference sequence). CDR3 size: 14 residues.

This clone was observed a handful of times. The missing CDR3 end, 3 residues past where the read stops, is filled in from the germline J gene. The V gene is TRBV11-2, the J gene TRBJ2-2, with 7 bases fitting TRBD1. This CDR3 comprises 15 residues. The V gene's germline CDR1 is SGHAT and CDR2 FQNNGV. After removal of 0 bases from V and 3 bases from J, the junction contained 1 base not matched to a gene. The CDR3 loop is CASSLEQGDTGELFF. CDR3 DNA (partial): TGTGCCAGCAGCTTAGAGCAGGGGGACACCGGGGAG.

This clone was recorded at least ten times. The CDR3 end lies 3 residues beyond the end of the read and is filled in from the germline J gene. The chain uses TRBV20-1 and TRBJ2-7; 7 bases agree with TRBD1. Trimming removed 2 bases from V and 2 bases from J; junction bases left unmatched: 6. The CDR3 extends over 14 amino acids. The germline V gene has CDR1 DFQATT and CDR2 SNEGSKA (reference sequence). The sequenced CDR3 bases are TGCAGTGCTAGACCGGGACAGCTAGCCTACGAG. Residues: CSARPGQLAYE. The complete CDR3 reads CSARPGQLAYEQYF.

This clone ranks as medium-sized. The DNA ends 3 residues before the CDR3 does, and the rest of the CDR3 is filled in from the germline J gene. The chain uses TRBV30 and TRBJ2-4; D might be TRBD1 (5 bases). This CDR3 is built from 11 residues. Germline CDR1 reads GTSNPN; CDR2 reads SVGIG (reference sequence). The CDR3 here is CAWSPDRAQYF. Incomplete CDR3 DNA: TGTGCCTGGAGTCCTGACAGAGCT.

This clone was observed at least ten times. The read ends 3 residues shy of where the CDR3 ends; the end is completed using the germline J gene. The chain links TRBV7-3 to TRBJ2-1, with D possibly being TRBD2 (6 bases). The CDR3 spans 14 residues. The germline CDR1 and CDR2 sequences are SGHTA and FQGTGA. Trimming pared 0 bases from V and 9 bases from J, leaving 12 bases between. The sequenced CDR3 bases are TGTGCCAGCAGCTTAACGGTCAATAGCGGTGAG. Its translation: CASSLTVNSGE. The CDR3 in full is CASSLTVNSGEQFF.

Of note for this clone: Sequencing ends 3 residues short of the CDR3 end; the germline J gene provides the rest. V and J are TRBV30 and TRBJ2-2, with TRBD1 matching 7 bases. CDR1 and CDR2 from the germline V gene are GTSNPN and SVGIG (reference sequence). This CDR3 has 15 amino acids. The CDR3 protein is CAWSVVGTANSPLFF. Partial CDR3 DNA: TGTGCCTGGAGTGTTGTGGGGACAGCCAATTCGCCG.

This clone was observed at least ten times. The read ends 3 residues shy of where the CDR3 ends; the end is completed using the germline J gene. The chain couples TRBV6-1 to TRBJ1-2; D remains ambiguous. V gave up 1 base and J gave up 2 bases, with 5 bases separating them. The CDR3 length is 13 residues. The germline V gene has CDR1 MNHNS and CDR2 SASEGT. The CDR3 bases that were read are TGTGCCAGCAGTGAAGTAGTGAACTATGGC. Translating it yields CASSEVVNYG. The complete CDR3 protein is CASSEVVNYGYTF.

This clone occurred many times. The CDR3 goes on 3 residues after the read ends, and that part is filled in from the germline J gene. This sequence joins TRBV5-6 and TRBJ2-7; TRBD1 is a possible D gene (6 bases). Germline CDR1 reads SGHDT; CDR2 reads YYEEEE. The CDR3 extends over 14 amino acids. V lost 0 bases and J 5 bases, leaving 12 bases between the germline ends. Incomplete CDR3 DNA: TGTGCCAGCAGCTTGGAAACAGGGTTCCACGAG. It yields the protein CASSLETGFHE. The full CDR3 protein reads CASSLETGFHEQYF.

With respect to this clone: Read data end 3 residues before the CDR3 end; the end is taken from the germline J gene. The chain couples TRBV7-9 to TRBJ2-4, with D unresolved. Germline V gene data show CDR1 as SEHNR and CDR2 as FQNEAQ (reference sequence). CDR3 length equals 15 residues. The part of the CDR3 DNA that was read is TGTGCCAGCAGCTTAGGTGTGGCAGGATCTTATGGT. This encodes CASSLGVAGSYG. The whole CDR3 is CASSLGVAGSYGQYF.

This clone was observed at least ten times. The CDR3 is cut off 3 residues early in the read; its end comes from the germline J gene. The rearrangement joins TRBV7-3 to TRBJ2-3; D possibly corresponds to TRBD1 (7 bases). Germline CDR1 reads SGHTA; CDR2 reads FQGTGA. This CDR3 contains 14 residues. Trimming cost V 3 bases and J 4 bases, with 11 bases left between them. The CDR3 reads CASSLQGGPDTQYF. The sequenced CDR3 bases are TGTGCCAGCAGCTTGCAGGGGGGCCCAGATACG.

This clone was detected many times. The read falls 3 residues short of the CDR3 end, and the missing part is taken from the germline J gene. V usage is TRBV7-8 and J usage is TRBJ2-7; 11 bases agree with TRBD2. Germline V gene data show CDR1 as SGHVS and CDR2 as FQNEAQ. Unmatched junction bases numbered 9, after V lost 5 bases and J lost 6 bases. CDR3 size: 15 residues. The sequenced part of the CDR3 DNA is TGTGCCAGCAGCATCGCACTAGCGGGAGCTGGCGAG. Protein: CASSIALAGAGE. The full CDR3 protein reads CASSIALAGAGEQYF. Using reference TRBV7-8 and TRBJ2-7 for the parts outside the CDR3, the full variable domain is GAGVSQSPRYKVAKRGQDVALRCDPISGHVSLFWYQQALGQGPEFLTYFQNEAQLDKSGLPSDRFFAERPEGSVSTLKIQRTQQEDSAVYLCASSIALAGAGEQYFGPGTRLTVT.

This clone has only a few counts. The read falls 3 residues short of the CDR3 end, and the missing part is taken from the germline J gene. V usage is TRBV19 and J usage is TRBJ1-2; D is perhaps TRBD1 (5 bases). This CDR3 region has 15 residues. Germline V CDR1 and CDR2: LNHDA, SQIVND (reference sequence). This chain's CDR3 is CASSSSRDSTYDYTF. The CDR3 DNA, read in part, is TGTGCCAGTAGTTCCTCACGGGACTCGACCTACGAC.

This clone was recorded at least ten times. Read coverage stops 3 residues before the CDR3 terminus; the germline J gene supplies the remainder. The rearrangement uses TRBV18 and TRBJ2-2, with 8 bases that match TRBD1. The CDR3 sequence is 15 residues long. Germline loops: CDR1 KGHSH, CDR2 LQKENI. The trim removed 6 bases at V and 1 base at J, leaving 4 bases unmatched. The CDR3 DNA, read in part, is TGTGCCAGCTCGGGACAGGTAAAGAACACCGGGGAG. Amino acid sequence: CASSGQVKNTGE. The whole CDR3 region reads CASSGQVKNTGELFF.